The 24 T cell receptor beta chains below come from one sample, sequenced in a study of spatial heterogeneity in lung cancer. As to time point: sample taken at primary tumor resection. Whole RNA, which was extracted from tumor, nontumor lung tissue or frozen PBMC, was sequenced without any cell sorting. TCRdb used MiXCR to reprocess the 5' RACE reads, holding one entry per CDR3 protein. The table records tens of thousands of distinct CDR3 sequences, roughly 12% of them present only once. Sequencing used PBMCs, obtained at surgery. The source of these receptors is a male donor with early-stage non-small cell lung cancer.

This clonotype was observed a few times. The chain uses TRBV28 and TRBJ2-7, with a tentative D call TRBD2 (5 bases). This CDR3 spans 15 amino acids. V was pared by 5 bases and J by 6 bases, with 20 bases between. CDR1 and CDR2 from the germline V gene are MDHEN and SYDVKM. CDR3 sequence: CASSTEGGGSGEQYF. The CDR3, as DNA: TGTGCCAGCAGTACCGAGGGCGGTGGTTCGGGCGAGCAGTACTTC.

The chain combines TRBV5-1 with TRBJ1-1, with a possible D match to TRBD1 (5 bases). The germline V gene has CDR1 SGHRS and CDR2 YFSETQ. CDR3 length: 14 residues. Trimming removed 0 bases at V and 4 bases at J, with 10 bases between. The CDR3 DNA reads as TGCGCCAGCAGCTTGGCCGCGGGGGGCACTGAAGCTTTCTTT. Translated: CASSLAAGGTEAFF. Complete variable domain (other parts from reference TRBV5-1 and TRBJ1-1): KAGVTQTPRYLIKTRGQQVTLSCSPISGHRSVSWYQQTPGQGLQFLFEYFSETQRNKGNFPGRFSGRQFSNSRSEMNVSTLELGDSALYLCASSLAAGGTEAFFGQGTRLTVV.

The V call is TRBV7-6, the J call TRBJ2-2; D unresolved. This CDR3 is 15 amino acids long. V was shortened by 3 bases and J by 2 bases, with 10 bases between the two germline ends. CDR1 and CDR2 (germline): SGHVS, FNYEAQ. The CDR3 DNA reads as TGTGCCAGCAGCTTTGGTGACGGAAACACCGGGGAGCTGTTTTTT. This gives the protein CASSFGDGNTGELFF.

The chain recombines TRBV3-1 with TRBJ2-2; 7 nucleotides line up with TRBD1. This CDR3 is 12 amino acids long. CDR1 LGHDT and CDR2 YNNKEL come from the germline V gene (reference sequence). Trimming took 6 bases from V and 7 from J; bases not matched to a gene: 2. The CDR3 DNA follows: TGTGCCAGCAGGACAGGGAACGGGGAGCTGTTTTTT. Translating it yields CASRTGNGELFF.

With respect to this clonotype: Since a much larger clone is just one base distant, this may be a read error. J is TRBJ2-1 and V is TRBV5-1, with 12 bases that match TRBD1. V trimming: 2 bases; J trimming: 9 bases; junction bases outside the gene matches: 3. Germline CDR1 SGHRS, CDR2 YFSETQ. The CDR3 has 14 amino acids. DNA for the CDR3: TGCGCCAGCAGCTTAGGGACAGGGGGCGGTGAGCAGTTCTTC. Its protein product is CASSLGTGGGEQFF.

This clonotype has only a few counts. This sequence joins TRBV6-2 or TRBV6-3 and TRBJ1-5, with D perhaps matching TRBD1 (5 bases). Trimming removed 6 bases from V and 4 bases from J, with 16 bases in between. CDR1 is MNHEY, CDR2 SVGEGT, per germline. The CDR3 spans 15 residues. The CDR3 DNA reads as TGTGCCAGCAGGCCGGCTGGGGACCGTAATCAGCCCCAGCATTTT. Protein sequence: CASRPAGDRNQPQHF.

This chain links TRBV7-2 with TRBJ2-1, with 8 bases that match TRBD2. V was pared by 6 bases and J by 8 bases, with 12 bases of the junction left unmatched. Germline CDR1 reads SGHTA; CDR2 reads FQGNSA. This CDR3 is built from 15 residues. CDR3 residues: CASRLPGLVHDEQFF. The CDR3 coding sequence is TGTGCCAGCAGATTACCGGGACTAGTTCACGATGAGCAGTTCTTC.

The gene calls are TRBV28 and TRBJ1-4; no reliable D call. CDR3 size: 11 residues. V was clipped by 7 bases and J by 4 bases, with 4 bases between them. CDR1 is MDHEN, CDR2 SYDVKM, per germline. CDR3 in DNA: TGTGCCAGCAACTATAATGAAAAACTGTTTTTT. It yields the protein CASNYNEKLFF.

Only a few counts were recorded for this clonotype. V gene TRBV28 combines with J gene TRBJ2-7, with D perhaps matching TRBD1 (5 bases). CDR1 MDHEN and CDR2 SYDVKM come from the germline V gene. The CDR3 covers 12 residues. V was shortened by 7 bases and J by 5 bases, with 12 bases between the two germline ends. In nucleotides, the CDR3 is TGTGCCAGCAAAGGGGAATTAAACGAGCAGTACTTC. This gives the protein CASKGELNEQYF.

The table lists this clonotype with a few counts. J is TRBJ2-5 and V is TRBV7-2; D uncertain. The CDR3 covers 13 residues. The germline gives CDR1 SGHTA, CDR2 FQGNSA. The V and J ends lost 7 bases and 2 bases respectively, with 11 bases between them. CDR3: CASTTRQQETQYF. The CDR3 DNA reads TGTGCCAGCACCACTCGTCAGCAAGAGACCCAGTACTTC.

The V and J genes are TRBV28 and TRBJ2-5; 7 nucleotides align to TRBD1. This CDR3 contains 16 residues. The germline gives CDR1 MDHEN, CDR2 SYDVKM. The trim removed 5 bases at V and 5 bases at J, leaving 14 bases unmatched. The CDR3 spells CASSPLRGLDRETQYF. CDR3 nucleotides: TGTGCCAGCAGTCCCTTGAGGGGGCTGGATAGGGAGACCCAGTACTTC.

A few counts support this clonotype. The chain has TRBV20-1 and TRBJ1-5, with 7 bases lining up with TRBD1. The CDR3 length is 13 residues. CDR1 and CDR2 (germline): DFQATT, SNEGSKA (reference sequence). The V and J ends lost 6 bases and 3 bases, in that order; junction bases with no gene match: 5. The CDR3, as DNA: TGCAGTGCGCCGGGACAGAACAATCAGCCCCAGCATTTT. The encoded protein is CSAPGQNNQPQHF.

This clonotype came up a few times. The gene calls are TRBV7-2 and TRBJ1-5, with D maybe TRBD1 (6 bases). Per germline, CDR1 SGHTA and CDR2 FQGNSA. The CDR3 length is 15 residues. Trimming cost V 3 bases and J 4 bases, with 13 bases left between them. CDR3 coding DNA: TGTGCCAGCAGCTTCCCGGGTAGGGGGAATCAGCCCCAGCATTTT. Protein sequence: CASSFPGRGNQPQHF.

This clonotype was detected a few times. This chain links TRBV7-9 with TRBJ1-4; maybe TRBD1 (6 bases). This CDR3 region has 15 residues. The germline V gene has CDR1 SEHNR and CDR2 FQNEAQ (reference sequence). The V end was cut by 5 bases, the J end by 2 bases, with 12 bases between. CDR3 protein: CASSARTETNEKLFF. The CDR3 DNA follows: TGTGCCAGCAGCGCCCGGACAGAGACTAATGAAAAACTGTTTTTT.

In this sample, this clonotype turned up a few times. This chain connects TRBV5-4 to TRBJ2-7; TRBD2 might be the D (6 bases). Germline CDR1 SGHNT, CDR2 YYREEE (reference sequence). CDR3 length: 15 amino acids. The ends were cut back, 0 bases at V and 2 bases at J, with 12 bases in the middle. The CDR3 sequence: CASSLDGSGAYEQYF. DNA for the CDR3: TGTGCCAGCAGCTTGGATGGCTCGGGGGCCTACGAGCAGTACTTC.

The chain links TRBV2 to TRBJ2-7; 9 bases align to TRBD1. The CDR3 runs 13 residues. Germline CDR1 reads SNHLY; CDR2 reads FYNNEI. V shed 5 bases and J 7 bases; nucleotides not matched to a gene: 6. CDR3 nucleotide sequence: TGTGCCAGCAGTTATATAGGACAGGGGGAGCAGTACTTC. Encoded protein: CASSYIGQGEQYF.

There are a few counts of this clonotype. This rearrangement joins TRBV29-1 to TRBJ1-2; 8 positions agree with TRBD1. V was clipped by 4 bases and J by 2 bases; unmatched bases: 3. The CDR3 loop spans 13 amino acids. The germline V gene has CDR1 SQVTM and CDR2 ANQGSEA. The CDR3 spells CSVVQGANYGYTF. CDR3 bases: TGCAGCGTTGTTCAGGGGGCGAACTATGGCTACACCTTC.

This rearrangement joins TRBV28 to TRBJ2-1, with TRBD1 matching 8 bases. V was clipped by 5 bases and J by 5 bases; unmatched bases: 14. The CDR3 covers 17 residues. CDR1 and CDR2 from the germline V gene are MDHEN and SYDVKM. The CDR3 DNA follows: TGTGCCAGCAGTCACAACTTCCGGACAGGGTCTGACAATGAGCAGTTCTTC. Translating gives CASSHNFRTGSDNEQFF.

V is TRBV9 and J is TRBJ2-1; no clear D gene. Trimming shortened V by 0 bases and J by 1 base, and 8 bases separated the two germline ends. The CDR3 runs 15 residues. The germline gives CDR1 SGDLS, CDR2 YYNGEE. The CDR3 is CASSVASESYNEQFF. The DNA of the CDR3 is TGTGCCAGCAGCGTAGCAAGCGAGTCCTACAATGAGCAGTTCTTC.

In its sample, this clonotype was seen a few times. J is TRBJ1-5 and V is TRBV7-9; weak D call: TRBD1 (6 bases). The CDR3 totals 13 residues. Deletions cut 1 base from V and 8 bases from J, with 9 bases between. CDR1 is SEHNR and CDR2 is FQNEAQ in the germline V gene (reference sequence). CDR3 region: CASSLVQGEPQHF. CDR3 bases: TGTGCCAGCAGCTTAGTACAGGGCGAGCCCCAGCATTTT.

V gene TRBV6-2 or TRBV6-3 combines with J gene TRBJ1-5; D not certain. V gave up 5 bases and J gave up 6 bases, with 8 bases separating them. CDR1 is MNHEY and CDR2 is SVGEGT in the germline V gene. This CDR3 contains 12 residues. CDR3 DNA: TGTGCCAGCAGTCTATACAGTCAGCCCCAGCATTTT. It codes for CASSLYSQPQHF.

The rearrangement links TRBV28 to TRBJ2-1, with 9 bases matching TRBD2. Germline-derived CDR1 and CDR2 are MDHEN and SYDVKM. The CDR3 is 17 amino acids. After removal of 11 bases from V and 3 bases from J, the junction contained 17 bases not matched to a gene. This CDR3 reads CAGSGASGKYNYNEQFF. The CDR3 bases are TGTGCCGGGAGCGGGGCTAGCGGGAAATATAACTACAATGAGCAGTTCTTC.

This clonotype was observed a few times. This rearrangement joins TRBV10-3 to TRBJ2-5, with D hard to call. This CDR3 is built from 14 residues. Trimming took off 2 bases at V and 3 bases at J, with 10 bases between the two ends. The germline V gene encodes CDR1 ENHRY and CDR2 SYGVKD. The CDR3, as DNA: TGTGCCATCAGTGAGCTTGACACCGAAGAGACCCAGTACTTC. This encodes CAISELDTEETQYF.

The chain couples TRBV7-9 to TRBJ2-7, with D perhaps assigned TRBD1 or TRBD2 (5 bases each). CDR1 is SEHNR and CDR2 is FQNEAQ in the germline V gene (reference sequence). The CDR3 extends over 16 amino acids. V was cut by 0 bases and J by 2 bases, with 14 bases left in between. The CDR3: CASSLAVGTKAYEQYF. CDR3 nucleotides: TGTGCCAGCAGCTTAGCAGTAGGGACGAAGGCCTACGAGCAGTACTTC.